Ten or more counts support the clone carrying this T cell receptor beta chain. One entry per CDR3 protein, called by TCRdb with MiXCR from the RT-PCR reads. This sample has about 680,000 distinct CDR3 sequences, with 14% found just once. Germline V gives CDR1 SGHNT, CDR2 YYREEE (reference sequence). The V and J ends lost 1 base and 3 bases respectively, with 11 bases between them. The CDR3 has 15 residues. This receptor was identified in a female donor in good health, serving as a healthy control. The V gene is TRBV5-4, the J gene TRBJ2-1, with D possibly being TRBD1 (7 bases). The sequencing input was memory CD4+ T cells from blood. The DNA of the CDR3 is TGTGCCAGCAGCTTGCGGCAGGGGGGCTACAATGAGCAGTTCTTC. This gives the protein CASSLRQGGYNEQFF.